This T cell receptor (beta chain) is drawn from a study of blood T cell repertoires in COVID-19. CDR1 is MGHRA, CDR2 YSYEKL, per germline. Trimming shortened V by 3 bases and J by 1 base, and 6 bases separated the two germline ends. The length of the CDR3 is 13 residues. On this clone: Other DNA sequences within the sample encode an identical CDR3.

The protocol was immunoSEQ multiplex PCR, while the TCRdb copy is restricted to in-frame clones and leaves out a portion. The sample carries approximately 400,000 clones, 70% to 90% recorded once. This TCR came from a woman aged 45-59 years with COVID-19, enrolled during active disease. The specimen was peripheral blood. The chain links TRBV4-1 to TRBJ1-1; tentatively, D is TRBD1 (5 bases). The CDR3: CASSQGGNTEAFF. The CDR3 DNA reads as TGCGCCAGCAGCCAGGGGGGGAACACTGAAGCTTTCTTT.